Below, 21 T cell receptor beta chains from the same sample are listed, as sequenced in a study of T cell responses to AZD1222 COVID-19 vaccine. The repertoire was sequenced with immunoSEQ multiplex PCR; TCRdb's copy has only in-frame clones and lacks some. The data show about 90,000 clones, around 91% seen once. Sequenced material: peripheral blood, taken on day 0 of MenACWY control vaccination. These receptors were obtained from an adult in good health.

The chain is built from TRBV2 and TRBJ2-7; 7 nucleotides match TRBD1. Trimming took 6 bases from V and 1 from J; bases not matched to a gene: 3. Germline V gene sequence: CDR1 SNHLY, CDR2 FYNNEI. This CDR3 is built from 13 residues. The CDR3 sequence: CASRKQGSYEQYF. CDR3 coding DNA: TGTGCCAGCAGAAAACAGGGGTCCTACGAGCAGTACTTC. The complete variable domain, with remaining parts taken from reference TRBV2 and TRBJ2-7, reads EPEVTQTPSHQVTQMGQEVILRCVPISNHLYFYWYRQILGQKVEFLVSFYNNEISEKSEIFDDQFSVERPDGSNFTLKIRSTKLEDSAMYFCASRKQGSYEQYFGPGTRLTVT.

The CDR3 DNA reads TGTGCCAGCAGTTTAATGACAGAAGAGGCTTTCTTT. It translates to CASSLMTEEAFF. This chain connects TRBV12-3 or TRBV12-4 to TRBJ1-1, with a possible D match to TRBD1 (5 bases). CDR3 size: 12 residues. Trimming shortened V by 2 bases and J by 11 bases, and 12 bases separated the two germline ends.

CDR3 residues: CASSPSGGGYEQYF. In DNA form, the CDR3 reads TGTGCCAGTAGCCCCTCAGGGGGGGGCTACGAGCAGTACTTC. The V call is TRBV6-5, the J call TRBJ2-7, with D perhaps TRBD1 or TRBD2 (7 bases each). CDR3 length: 14 residues. Germline assignment: CDR1 MNHEY and CDR2 SVGAGI. With 9 bases removed from V and 3 bases from J, the gap between germline ends came to 18 bases.

The rearrangement joins TRBV10-1 to TRBJ1-4; 8 bases match TRBD1. With V trimmed by 4 bases and J by 8 bases, 6 bases remained unmatched. The CDR3 extends over 14 amino acids. Germline V lookup: CDR1 WNHNN, CDR2 SYGVQD (reference sequence). CDR3 loop: CASSAGQEWEKLFF. The DNA of the CDR3 is TGCGCCAGCAGTGCGGGACAGGAATGGGAAAAACTGTTTTTT.

V usage is TRBV7-2 and J usage is TRBJ1-2, with D possibly TRBD1 on 5 matching bases. V lost 5 bases and J 7 bases, leaving 17 bases between the germline ends. Germline V CDR1 and CDR2: SGHTA, FQGNSA. CDR3 length equals 14 residues. In DNA, the CDR3 is TGTGCCAGCAGCACCCGGGGAGGGCAGGGTGGCTACACCTTC. Amino acids: CASSTRGGQGGYTF.

The chain employs TRBV11-2 and TRBJ1-5; TRBD1 might be the D (5 bases). Germline V gives CDR1 SGHAT, CDR2 FQNNGV. There are 14 residues in the CDR3. V shed 0 bases and J shed 4 bases, with 7 bases lying between them. The CDR3 DNA reads as TGTGCCAGCAGCTTAGATGGGGGAAATCAGCCCCAGCATTTT. Its translation is CASSLDGGNQPQHF.

This chain uses TRBV5-1 with TRBJ2-5, with D possibly matching TRBD1 (5 bases). CDR3 length: 14 amino acids. The germline V gene encodes CDR1 SGHRS and CDR2 YFSETQ. The V and J ends lost 6 bases and 0 bases respectively, with 12 bases between them. In DNA form, the CDR3 reads TGCGCCAGCAAATACCAGGGATACCAAGAGACCCAGTACTTC. As protein: CASKYQGYQETQYF.

CDR3 bases: TGTGCCAGCAGTTACTTGGGCTCATCTGAGCAGTTCTTC. It is translated as CASSYLGSSEQFF. The chain is built from TRBV6-5 and TRBJ2-1, with unresolved D. V lost 1 base, J lost 9 bases, and 10 bases lay in between. From germline, CDR1 is MNHEY and CDR2 SVGAGI. The CDR3 sequence is 13 residues long.

For the CDR3, the DNA is TGTGCCAGCAGCTTAGACGGTCACTCCCAAGAGACCCAGTACTTC. It is translated as CASSLDGHSQETQYF. The gene calls are TRBV11-2 and TRBJ2-5; D remains unclear. In germline, CDR1 is SGHAT, CDR2 FQNNGV. This CDR3 has 15 amino acids. V lost 0 bases and J lost 1, with 9 bases in between.

This sequence joins TRBV5-1 and TRBJ1-2; D not certain. Germline CDR1 SGHRS, CDR2 YFSETQ. The V gene lost 0 bases and the J gene lost 3 bases, with 9 bases spanning the gap. The CDR3 length is 14 residues. CDR3 bases: TGCGCCAGCAGCTTGGACCCGGGGTACTATGGCTACACCTTC. It encodes CASSLDPGYYGYTF.

The chain employs TRBV3-1 (or the pseudogene TRBV3-2) and TRBJ2-1; 10 bases match TRBD2. The germline V gene encodes CDR1 LGHDT and CDR2 YNNKEL (reference sequence). The CDR3 has 15 residues. J lost 10 bases, V lost 3 bases, and 9 bases had no gene match. CDR3 sequence (DNA): TGTGCCAGCAGCCACCTAGCGGGGGAGTTCAAGGAGCAGTTCTTC. Translation: CASSHLAGEFKEQFF.

J is TRBJ2-2 and V is TRBV27; TRBD1 matches at 9 bases. Germline V gene sequence: CDR1 MNHEY, CDR2 SMNVEV (reference sequence). CDR3 length: 18 residues. V dropped 2 bases and J dropped 4; count of bases not matched to a gene: 11. CDR3 sequence: CASSLLSTGTGTTGELFF. Here the CDR3 DNA reads TGTGCCAGCAGTTTACTAAGTACCGGGACAGGGACCACCGGGGAGCTGTTTTTT.

This sequence joins TRBV5-1 and TRBJ1-6; D remains unclear. This CDR3 is 14 amino acids long. V was trimmed by 0 bases and J by 8 bases, leaving 9 bases between them. Germline lookup yields CDR1 SGHRS and CDR2 YFSETQ. CDR3 DNA sequence: TGCGCCAGCAGCTTGGAATCATACGATTCACCCCTCCACTTT. Encoded protein: CASSLESYDSPLHF.

CDR3 sequence reads: CASSSLTSMLFNEQFF. The CDR3 DNA is TGTGCCAGCAGTTCCCTCACTAGCATGCTCTTCAATGAGCAGTTCTTC. The rearrangement links TRBV7-9 to TRBJ2-1, with D maybe TRBD2 (6 bases). The V end lost 6 bases, the J end lost 6 bases, and 21 bases lay between the germline ends. CDR1 and CDR2 from the germline V gene are SEHNR and FQNEAQ (reference sequence). The CDR3 is 16 amino acids.

The chain employs TRBV28 and TRBJ2-1; no reliable D call. CDR1 is MDHEN and CDR2 is SYDVKM in the germline V gene. The germline V and J ends were trimmed by 3 bases and 0 bases, with 6 bases remaining between them. The CDR3 runs 14 residues. This chain's CDR3 is CASSFVSSYNEQFF. The CDR3, as DNA: TGTGCCAGCAGTTTTGTCAGCTCCTACAATGAGCAGTTCTTC.

V is TRBV9 and J is TRBJ1-3, with D uncertain. The CDR3 has 15 residues. Trimming removed 0 bases at V and 4 bases at J, with 11 bases between. From germline, CDR1 is SGDLS and CDR2 YYNGEE. CDR3 DNA sequence: TGTGCCAGCAGCGTAGGAGGGTCTATCGGAAACACCATATATTTT. Protein sequence: CASSVGGSIGNTIYF.

J is TRBJ1-1 and V is TRBV15; D remains unclear. This CDR3 is built from 14 residues. The germline V gene has CDR1 LNHNV and CDR2 YYDKDF (reference sequence). V lost 0 bases, J lost 1 base, and 6 bases lay in between. CDR3 in amino acids: CATSREQANTEAFF. For the CDR3, the DNA is TGTGCCACCAGCAGAGAGCAGGCGAACACTGAAGCTTTCTTT.

The V call is TRBV11-2, the J call TRBJ2-5; D is unclear. Germline lookup yields CDR1 SGHAT and CDR2 FQNNGV. The CDR3 sequence is 14 residues long. Trimming took 0 bases from V and 5 from J, leaving 10 bases between them. The CDR3 DNA follows: TGTGCCAGCAGCTTAGATAACGGGTACGAGACCCAGTACTTC. Protein product: CASSLDNGYETQYF.

This clone appeared a single time. The chain joins TRBV2 to TRBJ1-2, with D uncertain. Per germline, CDR1 SNHLY and CDR2 FYNNEI. Trimming took 2 bases from V and 7 from J, leaving 8 bases between them. The CDR3 extends over 12 amino acids. CDR3 in amino acids: CASSEQASGYTF. The CDR3 DNA is TGTGCCAGCAGTGAACAGGCTTCTGGCTACACCTTC.

This sequence joins TRBV6-2 or TRBV6-3 and TRBJ2-1, with 11 nucleotides matching TRBD2. CDR1 MNHEY and CDR2 SVGEGT come from the germline V gene. Trimming removed 2 bases from V and 5 bases from J; junction bases left unmatched: 2. The CDR3 is made up of 15 amino acids. Here the CDR3 reads CASSYATSGDNEQFF. In DNA, the CDR3 is TGTGCCAGCAGTTACGCGACTAGCGGGGACAATGAGCAGTTCTTC.

In nucleotides, the CDR3 is TGTGCCAGCAGTTTACAGGGGAAGTCCACCGGGGAGCTGTTTTTT. Its protein is CASSLQGKSTGELFF. The chain uses TRBV6-5 and TRBJ2-2; 7 bases are shared with TRBD1. V lost 4 bases and J lost 4; bases outside the gene matches: 6. Germline assignment: CDR1 MNHEY and CDR2 SVGAGI. The CDR3 length is 15 residues.